Listed below are T cell receptor beta chains from one sample, sequenced in a study of blood T cell repertoires in COVID-19. Repertoires were generated with immunoSEQ multiplex PCR, while TCRdb's copy carries only in-frame clones and drops some. Among approximately 73,000 clones listed, roughly 89% were seen once. The sequenced sample was peripheral blood. Receptors were obtained from a man at least 80 years old with acute or convalescent COVID-19. Both conserved end residues are part of each CDR3. The D gene is left open where the match is weak. Clone size is given for some rows only: seen once, a few or many times, or a class if the clone is expanded.

d_gene: .; abundance: .; v_gene: TRBV3-1/TRBV3-2; j_gene: TRBJ1-3; CDR3nt: TGTGCCAGCAGCCAACAGGGTTGGTCTGGAAACACCATATATTTT; CDR3aa: CASSQQGWSGNTIYF
d_gene: .; abundance: .; v_gene: TRBV11-2; j_gene: TRBJ1-1; CDR3nt: TGTGCCAGCGGCCGGGATTTAAACACTGAAGCTTTCTTT; CDR3aa: CASGRDLNTEAFF
d_gene: TRBD2; abundance: .; v_gene: TRBV7-9; j_gene: TRBJ2-7; CDR3nt: TGTGCCAGCAGCTTGGACGGGGGGGCCTACGAGCAGTACTTC; CDR3aa: CASSLDGGAYEQYF
d_gene: TRBD2; abundance: .; v_gene: TRBV7-9; j_gene: TRBJ2-3; CDR3nt: TGTGCCAGCAGCCTGGGAAGGGAGGGCCGTACAGATACGCAGTATTTT; CDR3aa: CASSLGREGRTDTQYF
d_gene: TRBD1; abundance: .; v_gene: TRBV2; j_gene: TRBJ2-5; CDR3nt: TGTGCCAGCAGTGAGGCACGAGCAGGGGGCGCGAGGGAGACCCAGTACTTC; CDR3aa: CASSEARAGGARETQYF
d_gene: TRBD1; abundance: .; v_gene: TRBV2; j_gene: TRBJ2-7; CDR3nt: TGTGCCAGCAGTTTCGACAGGGGGCTGGGTGAGCAGTACTTC; CDR3aa: CASSFDRGLGEQYF
d_gene: .; abundance: .; v_gene: TRBV27; j_gene: TRBJ2-1; CDR3nt: TGTGCCAGCAGCCTAATCGGGCCTCTCTCGAGGGAGTTCTTC; CDR3aa: CASSLIGPLSREFF
d_gene: .; abundance: .; v_gene: TRBV19; j_gene: TRBJ1-5; CDR3nt: TGTGCCAGTGATGGCGGCAATAGCAATCAGCCCCAGCATTTT; CDR3aa: CASDGGNSNQPQHF
d_gene: .; abundance: .; v_gene: TRBV21-1; j_gene: TRBJ1-5; CDR3nt: TGTGCCAGCAGCCATAAGGGGGACGGAGATAGCAATCAGCCCCAGCATTTT; CDR3aa: CASSHKGDGDSNQPQHF
d_gene: TRBD1; abundance: .; v_gene: TRBV19; j_gene: TRBJ1-3; CDR3nt: TGTGCCAGTAGTAAAGAACCCCGCGCCTACAGGGGCTCTGGAAACACCATATATTTT; CDR3aa: CASSKEPRAYRGSGNTIYF
d_gene: .; abundance: .; v_gene: TRBV12-3/TRBV12-4; j_gene: TRBJ2-5; CDR3nt: TGTGCCAGCAGTTCCCGAGTAAAGACCCAGTACTTC; CDR3aa: CASSSRVKTQYF
d_gene: TRBD2; abundance: .; v_gene: TRBV7-8; j_gene: TRBJ2-3; CDR3nt: TGTGCCAGCAGCCCGACTAGCGGGAGTGATACGCAGTATTTT; CDR3aa: CASSPTSGSDTQYF
d_gene: TRBD1; abundance: .; v_gene: TRBV7-8; j_gene: TRBJ1-5; CDR3nt: TGTGCCAGCAGGCGCGGGACAGGTGGCAATCAGCCCCAGCATTTT; CDR3aa: CASRRGTGGNQPQHF
d_gene: .; abundance: .; v_gene: TRBV12-2; j_gene: TRBJ1-2; CDR3nt: TGTGCAAGTCGCTCACAACCAGGGTGTCCCTATGGCTACACCTTC; CDR3aa: CASRSQPGCPYGYTF
d_gene: TRBD2; abundance: .; v_gene: TRBV18; j_gene: TRBJ2-7; CDR3nt: TGTGCCAGCTCACCATCCTTAAGCGGGAGAGGCGAGCAGTACTTC; CDR3aa: CASSPSLSGRGEQYF
d_gene: .; abundance: .; v_gene: TRBV19; j_gene: TRBJ2-7; CDR3nt: TGTGCCAGTAGTATGGGAGACGGGGGCTACGAGCAGTACTTC; CDR3aa: CASSMGDGGYEQYF
d_gene: TRBD2; abundance: .; v_gene: TRBV6-2/TRBV6-3; j_gene: TRBJ2-2; CDR3nt: TGTGCCAGCAGTTACTCGACTAGCGGGGGGTCAAACACCGGGGAGCTGTTTTTT; CDR3aa: CASSYSTSGGSNTGELFF
d_gene: .; abundance: .; v_gene: TRBV3-1/TRBV3-2; j_gene: TRBJ1-1; CDR3nt: TGTGCCAGCAGCCTCGGGGAAGGCCTCACTGAAGCTTTCTTT; CDR3aa: CASSLGEGLTEAFF
d_gene: TRBD1; abundance: .; v_gene: TRBV5-6; j_gene: TRBJ2-3; CDR3nt: TGTGCCAGCAGCACCGGACAGGGACGAACAGATACGCAGTATTTT; CDR3aa: CASSTGQGRTDTQYF
d_gene: TRBD1; abundance: .; v_gene: TRBV19; j_gene: TRBJ2-2; CDR3nt: TGTGCCAGTAGTCCCTCCCCAGGGGGCGCGGACACCGGGGAGCTGTTTTTT; CDR3aa: CASSPSPGGADTGELFF
d_gene: TRBD2; abundance: .; v_gene: TRBV19; j_gene: TRBJ2-1; CDR3nt: TGTGCCAGTAGTTTCCCTAGCGGGAGTAGGGATGAGCAGTTCTTC; CDR3aa: CASSFPSGSRDEQFF
d_gene: .; abundance: few; v_gene: TRBV2; j_gene: TRBJ1-2; CDR3nt: TGTGCCAGCAGTGAAGCAGTCCCCCGCGGGTATGGCTACACCTTC; CDR3aa: CASSEAVPRGYGYTF
d_gene: TRBD2; abundance: .; v_gene: TRBV5-6; j_gene: TRBJ2-7; CDR3nt: TGTGCCAGCAGCTTGGAAGCGGGGTATTACGAGCAGTACTTC; CDR3aa: CASSLEAGYYEQYF
d_gene: TRBD1; abundance: .; v_gene: TRBV28; j_gene: TRBJ1-2; CDR3nt: TGTGCCAGCAGTTTCAGGTTCGCAGGGGGCTTCTATGGCTACACCTTC; CDR3aa: CASSFRFAGGFYGYTF
d_gene: .; abundance: .; v_gene: TRBV12-5; j_gene: TRBJ2-2; CDR3nt: TGTGCTAGTGGTTTGGTCGGGTTCGTGAGGGACTTTAACACCGGGGAGCTGTTTTTT; CDR3aa: CASGLVGFVRDFNTGELFF
d_gene: .; abundance: .; v_gene: TRBV2; j_gene: TRBJ1-2; CDR3nt: TGTGCCAGCAGCAATTATGCATCGGGGTATGGCTACACCTTC; CDR3aa: CASSNYASGYGYTF
d_gene: .; abundance: .; v_gene: TRBV19; j_gene: TRBJ2-7; CDR3nt: TGTGCCAGTAGTATAAGGGGAATGGCCTACGAGCAGTACTTC; CDR3aa: CASSIRGMAYEQYF
d_gene: .; abundance: once; v_gene: TRBV7-2; j_gene: TRBJ1-1; CDR3nt: TGTGCCAGCAGCTTAGGGACAGAGAACACTGAAGCTTTCTTT; CDR3aa: CASSLGTENTEAFF
d_gene: .; abundance: .; v_gene: TRBV2; j_gene: TRBJ2-2; CDR3nt: TGTGCCAGCCGGGGGGCGCCGAACACCGGGGAGCTGTTTTTT; CDR3aa: CASRGAPNTGELFF
d_gene: TRBD1; abundance: .; v_gene: TRBV6-5; j_gene: TRBJ2-7; CDR3nt: TGTGCCAGTTCGAAGGGACAGCACTACGAGCAGTACTTC; CDR3aa: CASSKGQHYEQYF
d_gene: .; abundance: .; v_gene: TRBV3-1/TRBV3-2; j_gene: TRBJ2-3; CDR3nt: TGTGCCAGCAGCCAAAATCGGGGAGATACGCAGTATTTT; CDR3aa: CASSQNRGDTQYF
d_gene: TRBD2; abundance: .; v_gene: TRBV6-5; j_gene: TRBJ2-3; CDR3nt: TGTGCCAGCAGGATAGAGGGACTAGCGGGATTTTCGCAGTATTTT; CDR3aa: CASRIEGLAGFSQYF
d_gene: .; abundance: .; v_gene: TRBV6-5; j_gene: TRBJ1-2; CDR3nt: TGTGCCACCCACCCGGCGGGGGGGGTTAACTATGGCTACACCTTC; CDR3aa: CATHPAGGVNYGYTF
d_gene: .; abundance: .; v_gene: TRBV5-1; j_gene: TRBJ1-4; CDR3nt: TGCGCCAGCAGCTTGGCGGGGGGAAATGAAAAACTGTTTTTT; CDR3aa: CASSLAGGNEKLFF
d_gene: .; abundance: .; v_gene: TRBV5-1; j_gene: TRBJ1-2; CDR3nt: TGCGCCAGCAGCTTAGACAGTCTGGGTGGCTACACCTTC; CDR3aa: CASSLDSLGGYTF
d_gene: .; abundance: once; v_gene: TRBV24-1; j_gene: TRBJ2-2; CDR3nt: TGTGCCACCAGTGACTCGACTAGTTTTCTGCAGAGCGGGGAGCTGTTTTTT; CDR3aa: CATSDSTSFLQSGELFF
d_gene: TRBD2; abundance: .; v_gene: TRBV5-4; j_gene: TRBJ2-5; CDR3nt: TGTGCCAGCAGCTCTTCTAGCGGCGGAGGAGGAGAGACCCAGTACTTC; CDR3aa: CASSSSSGGGGETQYF
d_gene: TRBD1; abundance: .; v_gene: TRBV18; j_gene: TRBJ2-7; CDR3nt: TGTGCCAGCTCACCTCGGGACAGATCCTACGAGCAGTACTTC; CDR3aa: CASSPRDRSYEQYF
d_gene: TRBD1; abundance: .; v_gene: TRBV4-1; j_gene: TRBJ1-4; CDR3nt: TGCGCCAGCAGCCTAGGACAGGTTAATGAAAAACTGTTTTTT; CDR3aa: CASSLGQVNEKLFF
d_gene: TRBD2; abundance: .; v_gene: TRBV7-6; j_gene: TRBJ2-5; CDR3nt: TGTGCCAGCAGCCGCGCGACTAGCGGGAGCGGAGAGACCCAGTACTTC; CDR3aa: CASSRATSGSGETQYF
d_gene: TRBD1; abundance: .; v_gene: TRBV18; j_gene: TRBJ1-2; CDR3nt: TGTGCCAGCTCACAGGGACAGGGGGTTCCTGGCTATGGCTACACCTTC; CDR3aa: CASSQGQGVPGYGYTF
d_gene: TRBD2; abundance: .; v_gene: TRBV24-1; j_gene: TRBJ2-2; CDR3nt: TGTGCCACCAGTGATTTCAAGAGCGGGAGGGTGACCGGGGAGCTGTTTTTT; CDR3aa: CATSDFKSGRVTGELFF
d_gene: TRBD2; abundance: .; v_gene: TRBV7-2; j_gene: TRBJ2-2; CDR3nt: TGTGCCAGCAGCCCCCCGACTAGCGGCGACGGGGAGCTGTTTTTT; CDR3aa: CASSPPTSGDGELFF
d_gene: TRBD1; abundance: .; v_gene: TRBV19; j_gene: TRBJ1-5; CDR3nt: TGTGCCAGTAGTGGGGACAGGGCATATCAGCCCCAGCATTTT; CDR3aa: CASSGDRAYQPQHF
d_gene: .; abundance: .; v_gene: TRBV25-1; j_gene: TRBJ1-2; CDR3nt: TGTGCCAGCAGTGAATATGGGGCAGGCTCTGGGGGCTACACCTTC; CDR3aa: CASSEYGAGSGGYTF
d_gene: .; abundance: once; v_gene: TRBV19; j_gene: TRBJ1-1; CDR3nt: TGTGCCAGTAGTATAGGGGGCGGCACTGAAGCTTTCTTT; CDR3aa: CASSIGGGTEAFF
d_gene: TRBD1; abundance: .; v_gene: TRBV11-2; j_gene: TRBJ1-4; CDR3nt: TGTGCCAGCAGCCATGGACAGGGGGCTGAAAAACTGTTTTTT; CDR3aa: CASSHGQGAEKLFF
d_gene: TRBD2; abundance: .; v_gene: TRBV19; j_gene: TRBJ2-1; CDR3nt: TGTGCCAGTAGCCCGGGAGGCCTCTACAATGAGCAGTTCTTC; CDR3aa: CASSPGGLYNEQFF
d_gene: .; abundance: .; v_gene: TRBV15; j_gene: TRBJ1-6; CDR3nt: TGTGCCACCAGAAAGGAGGAGGGAGTGAATTCACCCCTCCACTTT; CDR3aa: CATRKEEGVNSPLHF
d_gene: .; abundance: .; v_gene: TRBV3-1/TRBV3-2; j_gene: TRBJ1-2; CDR3nt: TGTGCCAGCAGCCACGGGGGGGAAGGCGGTGGCTACACCTTC; CDR3aa: CASSHGGEGGGYTF
d_gene: TRBD1; abundance: .; v_gene: TRBV11-3; j_gene: TRBJ1-1; CDR3nt: TGTGCCAGCAGCTCGGCCGGGACAGAGAACACTGAAGCTTTCTTT; CDR3aa: CASSSAGTENTEAFF
d_gene: .; abundance: .; v_gene: TRBV10-3; j_gene: TRBJ1-3; CDR3nt: TGTGCCATCAGACCAGGGGCGACGCACTCTGGAAACACCATATATTTT; CDR3aa: CAIRPGATHSGNTIYF
d_gene: .; abundance: few; v_gene: TRBV3-1/TRBV3-2; j_gene: TRBJ1-1; CDR3nt: TGTGCCAGCAGATACACCACGGGTGAAGCTTTCTTT; CDR3aa: CASRYTTGEAFF
d_gene: TRBD1; abundance: .; v_gene: TRBV6-5; j_gene: TRBJ1-6; CDR3nt: TGTGCCAGCAGTTACCTCGACAGGGGGAGAGGTTCACCCCTCCACTTT; CDR3aa: CASSYLDRGRGSPLHF
d_gene: .; abundance: few; v_gene: TRBV5-5; j_gene: TRBJ1-5; CDR3nt: TGTGCCAGCAGCTTGGACAGGGGCAATCAGCCCCAGCATTTT; CDR3aa: CASSLDRGNQPQHF
d_gene: TRBD1; abundance: few; v_gene: TRBV19; j_gene: TRBJ2-7; CDR3nt: TGTGCCAGTAGAGCCGCAGGGGGCCCTCTCCACGAGCAGTACTTC; CDR3aa: CASRAAGGPLHEQYF
d_gene: .; abundance: .; v_gene: TRBV24-1; j_gene: TRBJ2-1; CDR3nt: TGTGCCACCAGTGATCCGCGGACAACCTACAATGAGCAGTTCTTC; CDR3aa: CATSDPRTTYNEQFF
d_gene: .; abundance: .; v_gene: TRBV5-1; j_gene: TRBJ1-5; CDR3nt: TGCGCCAGCAGCTCAGGGGTTGGCAATCAGCCCCAGCATTTT; CDR3aa: CASSSGVGNQPQHF